This TCR beta chain was recorded in a study of blood T cell repertoires in COVID-19. Study-wide background: Sites in the United States, Italy and Spain provided acute and convalescent COVID-19 samples. Sources were T cells, B-cell-depleted T cells, or PBMCs; the material itself was cDNA or gDNA.

Using immunoSEQ multiplex PCR, the repertoire was profiled, and TCRdb retains in-frame clones only, with some absent. This sample has roughly 440,000 clones, with roughly 88% found just once. Recruited during active infection, patients (from Seattle) were subsequently followed longitudinally. The germline V gene has CDR1 MDHEN and CDR2 SYDVKM. V was shortened by 2 bases and J by 1 base, with 5 bases between the two germline ends. The CDR3 is made up of 13 amino acids. This clone has a count of ten or more. The chain couples TRBV28 to TRBJ1-2; D gene uncertain. Sequencing was carried out using peripheral blood. The source of this sequence is a woman aged 45-65 years with COVID-19, enrolled during active disease. CDR3 DNA: TGTGCCAGCAGTTTACCTCTTAACTATGGCTACACCTTC. It encodes CASSLPLNYGYTF.